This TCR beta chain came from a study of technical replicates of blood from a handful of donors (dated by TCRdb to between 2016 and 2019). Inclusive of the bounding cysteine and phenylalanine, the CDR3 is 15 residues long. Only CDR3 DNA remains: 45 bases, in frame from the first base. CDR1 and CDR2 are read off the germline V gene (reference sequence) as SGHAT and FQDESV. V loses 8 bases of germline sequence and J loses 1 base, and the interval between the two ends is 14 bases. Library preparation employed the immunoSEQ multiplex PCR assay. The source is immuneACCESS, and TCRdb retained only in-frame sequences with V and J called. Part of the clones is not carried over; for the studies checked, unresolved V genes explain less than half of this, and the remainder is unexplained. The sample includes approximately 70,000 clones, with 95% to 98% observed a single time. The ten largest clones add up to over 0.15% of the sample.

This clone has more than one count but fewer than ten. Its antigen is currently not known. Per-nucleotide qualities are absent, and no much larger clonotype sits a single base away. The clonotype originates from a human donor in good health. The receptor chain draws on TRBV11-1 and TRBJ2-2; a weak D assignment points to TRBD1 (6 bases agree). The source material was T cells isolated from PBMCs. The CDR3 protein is CASLRGTQNTGELFF. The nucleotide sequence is TGTGCCAGCCTTAGAGGGACACAGAACACCGGGGAGCTGTTTTTT.